The clone carrying this T cell receptor beta chain turned up a few times. Repertoires were generated with immunoSEQ multiplex PCR, while TCRdb's copy carries only in-frame clones and drops some. Among under 250,000 clones listed, 84% were seen once. This specimen comes from a study of blood T cell repertoires in COVID-19. V was cut by 2 bases and J by 5 bases, with 16 bases left in between. This CDR3 contains 15 residues. Germline loops: CDR1 KGHSH, CDR2 LQKENI. The genes are TRBV18 and TRBJ2-7; possibly TRBD1 for D (6 bases). The sample consisted of peripheral blood. The sequence was obtained from a man between 45 and 60 years old with acute or convalescent COVID-19. The CDR3 loop reads CASSPSQGRRDEQYF. CDR3 coding DNA: TGTGCCAGCTCACCATCCCAGGGGCGAAGGGACGAGCAGTACTTC.